Sequencing of this T cell receptor beta chain was carried out in a study of tumor-infiltrating lymphocytes in primary liver carcinoma. Study at large: The tumors ranged from roughly 4.2 to 11 cm across and fell within stage T1-T3 N0M0.

There are a few counts of this clonotype. Its antigen is unknown. The CDR3 has 14 amino acids. In germline, CDR1 is SGHNT, CDR2 YYREEE (reference sequence). With V trimmed by 4 bases and J by 0 bases, 2 bases remained unmatched. The source material, 20-30 mg of unsorted bulk tissue, was used to co-extract RNA and DNA. Tumor samples were assessed, and every one had over 90% viable tumor cells. The input was approximately 0.45 ug total RNA; TCR beta cDNA was made from it with a constant-region primer. Three nested multiplex PCR rounds of slightly modified ARM-PCR generated TCR beta libraries. A C-beta reverse primer and TRBV1-TRBV30 forward primers served in each of the first two PCR rounds, at 9 to 11 cycles apiece. TCRdb processed the multiplex PCR reads anew with MiXCR; each CDR3 protein has one entry. The sample holds 65,000 to 80,000 distinct CDR3 sequences, almost 70% seen once. Broader study findings: Top-250-clone fractions were significantly higher in tumors than in blood (p = 0.039). Reduced overlap was seen in tumor-adjacent and tumor-blood pairs versus tumor region pairs.

The sequencing sample was made of liver tumor tissue from sampling region 4. Subset defined: tumor region T4, right-lateral pole. The source is a man between 40 and 49 years old with primary liver carcinoma and hepatitis B virus infection. The chain carries TRBV5-4 and TRBJ1-2, with 8 bases matching TRBD1. CDR3 in amino acids: CASSVQGANYGYTF. For the CDR3, the DNA is TGTGCCAGCAGCGTACAGGGGGCTAACTATGGCTACACCTTC.